This is a list of T cell receptor beta chains from one sample in a study of shared clonotypes between healthy human individuals. The protocol was immunoSEQ multiplex PCR, while the TCRdb copy is restricted to in-frame clones and leaves out a portion. Among fewer than 550,000 clones listed, roughly 85% were seen once. The sequenced material came from PBMCs. All receptors derive from a woman aged 35 to 49 in good health. Some clones in this sample may be carry-over from other donors' samples. CDR3s include the opening cysteine and the closing phenylalanine or tryptophan. The D gene is left open where the match is weak. Clone size is shown for a subset of rows, as once, few, many or a class of expanded clone.

j_gene: TRBJ1-5
v_gene: TRBV14
abundance: -
len: 13
d_gene: -
CDR3nt: TGTGCCAGCAGCCGCGGCCTCTATCAGCCCCAGCATTTT
CDR3aa: CASSRGLYQPQHF

j_gene: TRBJ2-3
v_gene: TRBV6-1
abundance: -
len: 15
d_gene: TRBD2
CDR3nt: TGTGCCAGCAGTCGGGTGACTAGCGGGACAGATACGCAGTATTTT
CDR3aa: CASSRVTSGTDTQYF

j_gene: TRBJ2-2
v_gene: TRBV4-3
abundance: many
len: 16
d_gene: -
CDR3nt: TGCGCCAGCAGCCAAGATGTTGGTGGAGAGACCGGGGAGCTGTTTTTT
CDR3aa: CASSQDVGGETGELFF

j_gene: TRBJ2-1
v_gene: TRBV11-3
abundance: -
len: 13
d_gene: -
CDR3nt: TGTGCCAGCAGCCCGAGTAGCGTGGGCGAGCAGTTCTTC
CDR3aa: CASSPSSVGEQFF

j_gene: TRBJ2-2
v_gene: TRBV27
abundance: -
len: 17
d_gene: TRBD1
CDR3nt: TGTGCCAGCAGTTTATCTGGGACAGGGTATCCCACCGGGGAGCTGTTTTTT
CDR3aa: CASSLSGTGYPTGELFF

j_gene: TRBJ1-5
v_gene: TRBV19
abundance: -
len: 13
d_gene: -
CDR3nt: TGTGCCAGTAGTATCTTAGGGAATCAGCCCCAGCATTTT
CDR3aa: CASSILGNQPQHF

j_gene: TRBJ2-6
v_gene: TRBV19
abundance: few
len: 16
d_gene: TRBD1
CDR3nt: TGTGCCAGTAGACAGGGGGGTACCTCTGGGGCCAACGTCCTGACTTTC
CDR3aa: CASRQGGTSGANVLTF

j_gene: TRBJ1-1
v_gene: TRBV19
abundance: few
len: 15
d_gene: -
CDR3nt: TGTGCCAGTAGTTTCGACCACAGGGCGAACACTGAAGCTTTCTTT
CDR3aa: CASSFDHRANTEAFF

j_gene: TRBJ2-1
v_gene: TRBV29-1
abundance: few
len: 16
d_gene: TRBD2
CDR3nt: TGCAGCGTGGGTTTACTAGCGGGAGGGCCGTACAATGAGCAGTTCTTC
CDR3aa: CSVGLLAGGPYNEQFF

j_gene: TRBJ1-3
v_gene: TRBV6-1
abundance: -
len: 18
d_gene: -
CDR3nt: TGTGCCAGCAGTGAAGCGAGCTGGGGCCGAAGCTCTGGAAACACCATATATTTT
CDR3aa: CASSEASWGRSSGNTIYF

j_gene: TRBJ2-2
v_gene: TRBV29-1
abundance: -
len: 14
d_gene: -
CDR3nt: TGCAGCGCGGGAAGGACAACGAACACCGGGGAGCTGTTTTTT
CDR3aa: CSAGRTTNTGELFF

j_gene: TRBJ2-7
v_gene: TRBV5-4
abundance: -
len: 15
d_gene: -
CDR3nt: TGTGCCAGCAGCTTGGCCGGGCTAGCGAATTACGAGCAGTACTTC
CDR3aa: CASSLAGLANYEQYF

j_gene: TRBJ1-6
v_gene: TRBV6-5
abundance: -
len: 15
d_gene: -
CDR3nt: TGTGCCAGCAGTTACTCGATGGCAGGAAATTCACCCCTCCACTTT
CDR3aa: CASSYSMAGNSPLHF

j_gene: TRBJ1-4
v_gene: TRBV5-6
abundance: -
len: 14
d_gene: TRBD1
CDR3nt: TGTGCCAGCAGCTTTACAGGGGGAAGTGAAAAACTGTTTTTT
CDR3aa: CASSFTGGSEKLFF

j_gene: TRBJ1-1
v_gene: TRBV19
abundance: -
len: 16
d_gene: TRBD1
CDR3nt: TGTGCCAGTAGTAGGACAGGGGACACATGGGGCACTGAAGCTTTCTTT
CDR3aa: CASSRTGDTWGTEAFF

j_gene: TRBJ1-2
v_gene: TRBV5-4
abundance: -
len: 13
d_gene: -
CDR3nt: TGTGCCAGCAGCTTCGGCAGGGACTATGGCTACACCTTC
CDR3aa: CASSFGRDYGYTF

j_gene: TRBJ2-5
v_gene: TRBV7-9
abundance: -
len: 15
d_gene: -
CDR3nt: TGTGCCAGCAGCTTGGGTGACAGAACCCAAGAGACCCAGTACTTC
CDR3aa: CASSLGDRTQETQYF

j_gene: TRBJ1-4
v_gene: TRBV4-3
abundance: -
len: 15
d_gene: -
CDR3nt: TGCGCCAGCAGCCAACCGGACAGCTTTAATGAAAAACTGTTTTTT
CDR3aa: CASSQPDSFNEKLFF

j_gene: TRBJ1-1
v_gene: TRBV27
abundance: few
len: 14
d_gene: -
CDR3nt: TGTGCCAGCAGTAAAGAAACAGGGAGTAGGGAAGCTTTCTTT
CDR3aa: CASSKETGSREAFF

j_gene: TRBJ2-1
v_gene: TRBV19
abundance: -
len: 14
d_gene: -
CDR3nt: TGTGCCAGTAGTACGGGACACCAATACAATGAGCAGTTCTTC
CDR3aa: CASSTGHQYNEQFF

j_gene: TRBJ2-7
v_gene: TRBV29-1
abundance: -
len: 12
d_gene: -
CDR3nt: TGCAGCGTTGAAAGTTCCTGCTACGAGCAGTACTTC
CDR3aa: CSVESSCYEQYF

j_gene: TRBJ2-3
v_gene: TRBV5-4
abundance: -
len: 12
d_gene: -
CDR3nt: TGTGCCAGCAGCTCGAGCACAGATACGCAGTATTTT
CDR3aa: CASSSSTDTQYF

j_gene: TRBJ1-5
v_gene: TRBV7-3
abundance: -
len: 13
d_gene: -
CDR3nt: TGTGCCAGCAGCTTTGCTGAAAATCAGCCCCAGCATTTT
CDR3aa: CASSFAENQPQHF

j_gene: TRBJ1-1
v_gene: TRBV5-4
abundance: few
len: 13
d_gene: -
CDR3nt: TGTGCCAGCAGCCAGGCGGGGAACACTGAAGCTTTCTTT
CDR3aa: CASSQAGNTEAFF

j_gene: TRBJ2-1
v_gene: TRBV5-1
abundance: -
len: 15
d_gene: TRBD2
CDR3nt: TGCGCCAGCAGCTATAGCGGGGGCGATTACAATGAGCAGTTCTTC
CDR3aa: CASSYSGGDYNEQFF

j_gene: TRBJ1-1
v_gene: TRBV19
abundance: -
len: 13
d_gene: -
CDR3nt: TGTGCCAGTAGTATGGGGGGCGGCACTGAAGCTTTCTTT
CDR3aa: CASSMGGGTEAFF

j_gene: TRBJ2-2
v_gene: TRBV6-4
abundance: -
len: 15
d_gene: -
CDR3nt: TGTGCCAGCAGTGTCCGAGGGGCCAACACCGGGGAGCTGTTTTTT
CDR3aa: CASSVRGANTGELFF

j_gene: TRBJ1-1
v_gene: TRBV7-2
abundance: -
len: 13
d_gene: -
CDR3nt: TGTGCCAGCAGCTTAGTGTGGAACACTGAAGCTTTCTTT
CDR3aa: CASSLVWNTEAFF

j_gene: TRBJ1-2
v_gene: TRBV30
abundance: few
len: 14
d_gene: -
CDR3nt: TGTGCCTGGAGTCCTGACGCGGGGGGCTATGGCTACACCTTC
CDR3aa: CAWSPDAGGYGYTF

j_gene: TRBJ1-5
v_gene: TRBV19
abundance: -
len: 18
d_gene: -
CDR3nt: TGTGCCAGTAGTACTAGCGTGGGGGGGACACCGTATGCTTTGGCCCAGCATTTT
CDR3aa: CASSTSVGGTPYALAQHF

j_gene: TRBJ2-7
v_gene: TRBV28
abundance: few
len: 13
d_gene: -
CDR3nt: TGTGCCAGCAGCGAGGTAAAAACTGGGGGCATCTACTTC
CDR3aa: CASSEVKTGGIYF

j_gene: TRBJ2-1
v_gene: TRBV7-3
abundance: -
len: 15
d_gene: -
CDR3nt: TGTGCCAGCAGCTTTTACCAGAGCTCCTACAATGAGCAGTTCTTC
CDR3aa: CASSFYQSSYNEQFF

j_gene: TRBJ2-7
v_gene: TRBV7-2
abundance: once
len: 14
d_gene: -
CDR3nt: TGTGCCAGCAGCTCCCGGGGTGGGAAGAACGAGCAGTACTTC
CDR3aa: CASSSRGGKNEQYF

j_gene: TRBJ2-1
v_gene: TRBV11-3
abundance: -
len: 16
d_gene: TRBD2
CDR3nt: TGTGCCAGCAGCTTAGATCTGCCTAGCGGGATTAATGAGCAGTTCTTC
CDR3aa: CASSLDLPSGINEQFF

j_gene: TRBJ2-7
v_gene: TRBV5-1
abundance: -
len: 15
d_gene: -
CDR3nt: TGCGCCAGCAGCCCAGGATCGGATATGGGCGGCGAGCAGTACTTC
CDR3aa: CASSPGSDMGGEQYF

j_gene: TRBJ2-1
v_gene: TRBV11-2
abundance: -
len: 12
d_gene: TRBD2
CDR3nt: TGTGCCAGCAGCATATCCAGGGAGGGGCAGTTCTTC
CDR3aa: CASSISREGQFF

j_gene: TRBJ2-1
v_gene: TRBV10-2
abundance: -
len: 14
d_gene: -
CDR3nt: TGCGCCAGCGCAGCTAGCGTCGCCTACAATGAGCAGTTCTTC
CDR3aa: CASAASVAYNEQFF

j_gene: TRBJ2-3
v_gene: TRBV6-1
abundance: many
len: 14
d_gene: TRBD2
CDR3nt: TGTGCCAGTCGAGGCGGACTAGCAACAGATACGCAGTATTTT
CDR3aa: CASRGGLATDTQYF

j_gene: TRBJ2-6
v_gene: TRBV7-8
abundance: -
len: 15
d_gene: -
CDR3nt: TGTGCCAGCAGCCCAGAGAGCTCTGGGGCCAACGTCCTGACTTTC
CDR3aa: CASSPESSGANVLTF

j_gene: TRBJ1-3
v_gene: TRBV4-3
abundance: -
len: 16
d_gene: -
CDR3nt: TGCGCCAGCAGCGAAGGCCACGGAGATCCTGGAAACACCATATATTTT
CDR3aa: CASSEGHGDPGNTIYF

j_gene: TRBJ2-7
v_gene: TRBV5-6
abundance: few
len: 12
d_gene: -
CDR3nt: TGTGCCAGCAGCCGACGAGACTACGAGCAGTACTTC
CDR3aa: CASSRRDYEQYF

j_gene: TRBJ2-5
v_gene: TRBV7-7
abundance: -
len: 14
d_gene: TRBD1
CDR3nt: TGTGCTAGCAGCCCGGGACAGGAAGGCGAGACCCAGTACTTC
CDR3aa: CASSPGQEGETQYF

j_gene: TRBJ2-7
v_gene: TRBV19
abundance: -
len: 14
d_gene: TRBD2
CDR3nt: TGTGCCAGTAGTATTAGTGGACTAGCGGTGGAGCAGTACTTC
CDR3aa: CASSISGLAVEQYF

j_gene: TRBJ2-3
v_gene: TRBV9
abundance: -
len: 16
d_gene: -
CDR3nt: TGTGCCAGCAGCGTAGCACAGACAGGAAGCACAGATACGCAGTATTTT
CDR3aa: CASSVAQTGSTDTQYF

j_gene: TRBJ2-1
v_gene: TRBV5-4
abundance: -
len: 16
d_gene: TRBD2
CDR3nt: TGTGCCAGCAGCTTGGGGGGACTAGCGGGAAATAATGAGCAGTTCTTC
CDR3aa: CASSLGGLAGNNEQFF

j_gene: TRBJ1-3
v_gene: TRBV5-1
abundance: -
len: 15
d_gene: -
CDR3nt: TGCGCCAGCAGCCTAACAGGGACCTCAGGAAACACCATATATTTT
CDR3aa: CASSLTGTSGNTIYF

j_gene: TRBJ1-1
v_gene: TRBV5-5
abundance: -
len: 16
d_gene: -
CDR3nt: TGTGCCAGCAGCTTGGACTGGGGCAGGGCGGGCACTGAAGCTTTCTTT
CDR3aa: CASSLDWGRAGTEAFF

j_gene: TRBJ1-2
v_gene: TRBV10-3
abundance: -
len: 13
d_gene: -
CDR3nt: TGTGCCATCAGTGAGAATCAGGGCGCTGGCTACACCTTC
CDR3aa: CAISENQGAGYTF

j_gene: TRBJ1-2
v_gene: TRBV7-9
abundance: -
len: 13
d_gene: -
CDR3nt: TGTGCCAGCAGCTTAGGGCAGCCATATGGCTACACCTTC
CDR3aa: CASSLGQPYGYTF

j_gene: TRBJ1-1
v_gene: TRBV4-1
abundance: -
len: 17
d_gene: TRBD1
CDR3nt: TGCGCCAGCAGCCAAGAAAGGTATGGACAGGCCTACACTGAAGCTTTCTTT
CDR3aa: CASSQERYGQAYTEAFF

j_gene: TRBJ2-3
v_gene: TRBV30
abundance: -
len: 11
d_gene: -
CDR3nt: TGTGCCTGGAGAATCCAGATAGAGCAGTATTTT
CDR3aa: CAWRIQIEQYF

j_gene: TRBJ1-2
v_gene: TRBV7-9
abundance: -
len: 13
d_gene: -
CDR3nt: TGTGCCAGCAGCCCGTCGGGAGTATATGGCTACACCTTC
CDR3aa: CASSPSGVYGYTF

j_gene: TRBJ2-1
v_gene: TRBV9
abundance: -
len: 13
d_gene: -
CDR3nt: TGTGCCAGCGCGGGAATTAGTAGCGATGAGCAGTTCTTC
CDR3aa: CASAGISSDEQFF